Below, 19 T cell receptor beta chains from the same sample are listed, as sequenced in a study of long-term antiretroviral therapy in people with HIV. Version v3.0 of the immunoSEQ assay was performed at survey level. Sequencing was performed with immunoSEQ multiplex PCR; in TCRdb, only in-frame clones are kept and a portion is missing. The sample has about 12,000 clones; roughly 79% are singletons. The material was unsorted PBMCs, obtained 0.8 years before starting antiretroviral therapy. These receptors all come from a woman between 35 and 50 years old with HIV.

This chain links TRBV7-6 with TRBJ1-1; D perhaps matches TRBD1 (5 bases). The CDR3 is 16 residues long. Trimming cost V 2 bases and J 0 bases, with 13 bases left between them. Germline V gives CDR1 SGHVS, CDR2 FNYEAQ. The CDR3 here is CASSLRVQAMNTEAFF. The CDR3 DNA reads as TGTGCCAGCAGCTTAAGAGTACAGGCAATGAACACTGAAGCTTTCTTT.

The V and J genes are TRBV10-3 and TRBJ2-3; 10 positions match TRBD1. CDR1 and CDR2 (germline): ENHRY, SYGVKD. The CDR3 sequence is 12 residues long. Unmatched junction bases numbered 3, after V lost 10 bases and J lost 5 bases. Here the CDR3 reads CATGTGEDTQYF. As DNA, the CDR3 is TGTGCCACGGGGACAGGGGAAGATACGCAGTATTTT.

This clone showed up just a few times. This rearrangement joins TRBV9 to TRBJ1-2; the D gene is possibly TRBD1 (5 bases). Germline V gene lookup returns CDR1 SGDLS and CDR2 YYNGEE. Trimming pared 0 bases from V and 6 bases from J, leaving 18 bases between. This CDR3 has 16 residues. CDR3 bases: TGTGCCAGCAGCGTAGGAGCAGGGTATATGTTGGATGGCTACACCTTC. As protein: CASSVGAGYMLDGYTF.

The rearrangement uses TRBV5-1 and TRBJ2-3; TRBD1 aligns across 7 bases. V dropped 3 bases and J dropped 6; count of bases not matched to a gene: 19. CDR3 length: 18 residues. Germline CDR1 reads SGHRS; CDR2 reads YFSETQ. The DNA for the CDR3 is TGCGCCAGCAGCTCGCAGGGACAGACTACGAACCTTGGGGATACGCAGTATTTT. Its protein product is CASSSQGQTTNLGDTQYF. Using reference TRBV5-1 and TRBJ2-3 for the parts outside the CDR3, the full variable domain is KAGVTQTPRYLIKTRGQQVTLSCSPISGHRSVSWYQQTPGQGLQFLFEYFSETQRNKGNFPGRFSGRQFSNSRSEMNVSTLELGDSALYLCASSSQGQTTNLGDTQYFGPGTRLTVL.

V is TRBV5-1 and J is TRBJ1-1; tentatively, D is TRBD1 (6 bases). V lost 2 bases and J 0 bases, leaving 11 bases between the germline ends. The CDR3 has 15 amino acids. The germline V gene has CDR1 SGHRS and CDR2 YFSETQ. CDR3 residues: CASSFTGHMNTEAFF. In DNA form, the CDR3 reads TGCGCCAGCAGCTTCACGGGACATATGAACACTGAAGCTTTCTTT.

The chain joins TRBV7-3 to TRBJ2-3; 7 bases agree with TRBD2. The CDR3 contains 13 residues. Trimming at V came to 5 bases and at J to 4 bases, leaving 3 bases not matched to a gene. The germline gives CDR1 SGHTA, CDR2 FQGTGA. CDR3 bases: TGTGCCAGCAGCACCGGACTAGCAGATACGCAGTATTTT. Translated, it gives CASSTGLADTQYF.

This chain joins TRBV29-1 and TRBJ2-1, with D perhaps TRBD2 (5 bases). The CDR3 is 14 residues long. Trimming shortened V by 4 bases and J by 2 bases, and 12 bases separated the two germline ends. In germline, CDR1 is SQVTM, CDR2 ANQGSEA. The CDR3 DNA sequence: TGCAGCGTTGCCACTAGTAGCGCCTACAATGAGCAGTTCTTC. As protein: CSVATSSAYNEQFF.

This sequence joins TRBV6-5 and TRBJ2-7; D gene unclear. This CDR3 spans 13 amino acids. V lost 0 bases to trimming and J lost 9 bases, with 12 bases between them. Germline CDR1 is MNHEY and CDR2 is SVGAGI. CDR3 loop: CASSYSIQTGQYF. The DNA of the CDR3 is TGTGCCAGCAGTTACTCGATCCAGACGGGGCAGTACTTC.

V is TRBV27 and J is TRBJ1-1; TRBD1 agrees at 7 bases. This CDR3 spans 14 amino acids. V trimming: 5 bases; J trimming: 5 bases; junction bases outside the gene matches: 8. Per germline, CDR1 MNHEY and CDR2 SMNVEV (reference sequence). The CDR3 DNA sequence: TGTGCCAGCAGTCCAAGACAGGGTAGGACTGAAGCTTTCTTT. Translating gives CASSPRQGRTEAFF.

This chain joins TRBV29-1 and TRBJ1-1, with TRBD1 identical over 8 bases. The germline CDR1 and CDR2 sequences are SQVTM and ANQGSEA. There are 15 residues in the CDR3. V shed 6 bases and J 4 bases; nucleotides not matched to a gene: 13. The CDR3 sequence is CSVLRGPEVGTEAFF. The CDR3, as DNA: TGCAGCGTCCTCAGGGGGCCGGAGGTTGGCACTGAAGCTTTCTTT.

The chain carries TRBV6-5 and TRBJ2-1; D ambiguous. Germline V gene sequence: CDR1 MNHEY, CDR2 SVGAGI. The CDR3 loop spans 14 amino acids. Trimming removed 0 bases from V and 8 bases from J, with 11 bases in between. Here the CDR3 DNA reads TGTGCCAGCAGTTACTCGATGGGCCTCTATGAGCAGTTCTTC. Residues: CASSYSMGLYEQFF.

In this sample, this clone turned up a few times. V and J are TRBV5-4 and TRBJ2-7, with TRBD1 matching 7 bases. The CDR3 consists of 15 residues. Germline loops: CDR1 SGHNT, CDR2 YYREEE (reference sequence). Trimming removed 0 bases from V and 0 bases from J; junction bases left unmatched: 3. The CDR3 region is CASSLVGQASYEQYF. The CDR3 coding sequence is TGTGCCAGCAGCTTGGTAGGACAGGCCTCCTACGAGCAGTACTTC.

This clone was recorded a few times. This chain links TRBV7-9 with TRBJ2-1; the D gene is possibly TRBD1 (7 bases). Trimming left V 6 bases short and J 7 bases short, with 25 bases between. This CDR3 comprises 17 residues. CDR1 is SEHNR, CDR2 FQNEAQ, per germline (reference sequence). Here the CDR3 reads CASRDGIRGAPRNEQFF. CDR3 coding DNA: TGTGCCAGCAGGGATGGGATCAGGGGGGCGCCGCGTAATGAGCAGTTCTTC. The variable domain in full, completed from reference TRBV7-9 and TRBJ2-1, reads DTGVSQNPRHKITKRGQNVTFRCDPISEHNRLYWYRQTLGQGPEFLTYFQNEAQLEKSRLLSDRFSAERPKGSFSTLEIQRTEQGDSAMYLCASRDGIRGAPRNEQFFGPGTRLTVL.

The J gene is TRBJ2-7, the V gene TRBV4-2; a possible D gene is TRBD2 (5 bases). The CDR3 runs to 15 residues. CDR1 LGHNA and CDR2 YNFKEQ come from the germline V gene. Deletions cut 0 bases from V and 1 base from J, with 10 bases between. The CDR3 spells CASSQDRAGSYEQYF. The CDR3 bases are TGTGCCAGCAGCCAAGATCGGGCGGGTTCCTACGAGCAGTACTTC.

The rearrangement uses TRBV7-6 and TRBJ2-3; D unresolved. The length of the CDR3 is 13 residues. CDR1 is SGHVS and CDR2 is FNYEAQ in the germline V gene. V was cut by 1 base and J by 2 bases, with 4 bases left in between. CDR3: CASSLVVTDTQYF. The CDR3 DNA sequence: TGTGCCAGCAGCTTAGTGGTCACAGATACGCAGTATTTT.

The chain uses TRBV4-1 and TRBJ2-2; D is unresolved. The CDR3 has 17 amino acids. Germline assignment: CDR1 MGHRA and CDR2 YSYEKL. V was pared by 1 base and J by 4 bases, with 16 bases between. The CDR3 nucleotides read TGCGCCAGCAGCCAAGCTAGTCTTGTAGGCCTCACCGGGGAGCTGTTTTTT. Translation: CASSQASLVGLTGELFF.

The sample holds a few counts of this clone. The chain has TRBV5-4 and TRBJ2-5; 7 bases are shared with TRBD2. The length of the CDR3 is 15 residues. Germline V lookup: CDR1 SGHNT, CDR2 YYREEE (reference sequence). V shed 0 bases and J 3 bases; nucleotides not matched to a gene: 5. CDR3 sequence (DNA): TGTGCCAGCAGCTTGGGGCTAGCGGTCGAAGAGACCCAGTACTTC. Protein sequence: CASSLGLAVEETQYF.

This chain uses TRBV18 with TRBJ2-2, with TRBD2 matching 14 bases. CDR3 length: 17 residues. Per germline, CDR1 KGHSH and CDR2 LQKENI. J gave up 6 bases and V 7 bases, and 10 bases lay outside the gene matches. The CDR3 nucleotides read TGTGCCAGCTTTATGGGACTAGCGGGAGCCGGTCCCGGGGAGCTGTTTTTT. Protein: CASFMGLAGAGPGELFF.

The chain is built from TRBV7-7 and TRBJ2-1; D tentatively reads TRBD1 or TRBD2 (5 bases each). V lost 5 bases, J lost 8 bases, and 16 bases lay in between. Germline V CDR1 and CDR2: SSHAT, FNYEAQ (reference sequence). This CDR3 is built from 14 residues. CDR3 DNA sequence: TGTGCCAGCAGCCCCGGGACCCCCGGCTATGAGCAGTTCTTC. Translated: CASSPGTPGYEQFF.